This T cell receptor beta chain was sequenced during a study of blood T cell repertoires in COVID-19. Overall study: Samples of COVID-19 (acute and convalescent) were obtained from the United States, Italy and Spain. In each case, the material was cDNA or gDNA derived from T cells, B-cell-depleted T cells, or PBMCs.

Original processing methods: Reference gene primer amplification yielded estimated nucleated cell counts. Clones were sequenced by immunoSEQ multiplex PCR, and TCRdb holds only the in-frame ones, with some missing. The DNA was the basis for D and trimming; V, J and clone size are from that table. The sample records 130,000 to 150,000 clones, about 76% being singletons. V lost 10 bases and J 1 base, leaving 8 bases between the germline ends. Per the germline V gene, CDR1 is MNHEY and CDR2 is SVGAGI. The CDR3 is made up of 13 amino acids. The J gene is TRBJ1-6, the V gene TRBV6-5; tentatively, D is TRBD1 (5 bases). This TCR was sampled from a human donor in a cohort sampled during active COVID-19. The sample consisted of peripheral blood. CDR3 sequence reads: CATRGSYNSPLHF. CDR3 nucleotides: TGTGCCACCCGGGGGTCCTATAATTCACCCCTCCACTTT.